These 6 T cell receptor beta chains were all obtained from the same sample, sequenced in a study of OX40 agonist ivuxolimab in advanced cancers. The method behind the library was the immunoSEQ multiplex PCR assay. TCRdb limited this immuneACCESS table to in-frame rearrangements with V and J called. A share of clones is missing; checked studies link under half to unresolved V genes, and the rest is unexplained. The sample table shows about 70,000 clones, and 65% to 85% are seen once. 0.9% to 1.2% of the sample is in the top ten clones. Source: CD4+ or CD8+ T cells sorted from blood, taken in a trial of the OX40 agonist ivuxolimab. The receptors were sampled from an adult with an advanced solid tumor such as melanoma, head and neck, liver or kidney cancer.

The chain has TRBV28 and TRBJ2-5, with 8 bases that match TRBD1. CDR1 is MDHEN and CDR2 is SYDVKM in the germline V gene. V lost 6 bases and J lost 9; bases outside the gene matches: 15. The CDR3 sequence is 15 residues long. In DNA form, the CDR3 reads TGTGCCAGCAGGTCACAGGGGGGTGGGTTTGGGGCCCAGTACTTC. Its translation: CASRSQGGGFGAQYF.

The chain couples TRBV6-4 to TRBJ2-5; TRBD2 matches at 11 bases. The CDR3 spans 14 residues. J was trimmed by 5 bases and V by 6 bases; bases with no gene match: 5. CDR1 and CDR2 from the germline V gene are MRHNA and SNTAGT. The CDR3 DNA follows: TGTGCCAGCAGCAAGACTAGCGGGGCGGAGACCCAGTACTTC. This translates into CASSKTSGAETQYF.

The V and J genes are TRBV19 and TRBJ2-5; the D is unclear. The CDR3 consists of 13 residues. V dropped 6 bases and J dropped 1 base, with 9 bases sitting between them. Germline-derived CDR1 and CDR2 are LNHDA and SQIVND (reference sequence). This CDR3 reads CASSPPGQETQYF. CDR3 nucleotides: TGTGCCAGTAGCCCTCCGGGCCAAGAGACCCAGTACTTC.

This rearrangement joins TRBV27 to TRBJ2-3; D uncertain. Germline V lookup: CDR1 MNHEY, CDR2 SMNVEV (reference sequence). Trimming pared 5 bases from V and 2 bases from J, leaving 14 bases between. The CDR3 is 15 amino acids. In DNA form, the CDR3 reads TGTGCCAGCAGTCCACCCCCACGCCACACAGATACGCAGTATTTT. Protein product: CASSPPPRHTDTQYF.

The rearrangement joins TRBV30 to TRBJ1-3; D is unresolved. This CDR3 has 12 amino acids. CDR1 is GTSNPN, CDR2 SVGIG, per germline (reference sequence). V was trimmed by 4 bases and J by 4 bases, leaving 8 bases between them. The CDR3 region is CAWTRRGNTIYF. CDR3 in DNA: TGTGCCTGGACAAGGAGAGGAAACACCATATATTTT.

The chain employs TRBV28 and TRBJ1-5; no clear D. V lost 6 bases to trimming and J lost 7 bases, with 13 bases between them. Germline CDR1 and CDR2: MDHEN and SYDVKM. CDR3 length: 13 amino acids. This CDR3 reads CASRRQETQPQHF. The CDR3 DNA sequence: TGTGCCAGCAGGAGGCAGGAGACCCAGCCCCAGCATTTT.